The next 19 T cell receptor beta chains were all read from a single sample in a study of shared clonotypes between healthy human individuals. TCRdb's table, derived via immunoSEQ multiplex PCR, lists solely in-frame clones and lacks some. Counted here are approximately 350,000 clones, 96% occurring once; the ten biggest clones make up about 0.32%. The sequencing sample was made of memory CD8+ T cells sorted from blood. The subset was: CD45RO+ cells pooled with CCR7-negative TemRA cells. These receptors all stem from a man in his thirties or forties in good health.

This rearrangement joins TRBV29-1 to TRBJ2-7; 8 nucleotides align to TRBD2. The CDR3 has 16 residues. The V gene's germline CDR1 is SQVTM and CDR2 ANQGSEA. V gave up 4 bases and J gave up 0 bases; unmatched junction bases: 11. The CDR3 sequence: CSVAGGSGSTSYEQYF. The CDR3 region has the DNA TGCAGCGTTGCTGGGGGCAGCGGGAGTACCTCCTACGAGCAGTACTTC.

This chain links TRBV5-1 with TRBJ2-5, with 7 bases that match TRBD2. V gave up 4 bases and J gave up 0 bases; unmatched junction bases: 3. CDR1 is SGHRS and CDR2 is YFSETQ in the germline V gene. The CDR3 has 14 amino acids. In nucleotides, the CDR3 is TGCGCCAGCAGCAGCGGGACTAACCAAGAGACCCAGTACTTC. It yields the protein CASSSGTNQETQYF. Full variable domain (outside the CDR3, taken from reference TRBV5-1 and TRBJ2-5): KAGVTQTPRYLIKTRGQQVTLSCSPISGHRSVSWYQQTPGQGLQFLFEYFSETQRNKGNFPGRFSGRQFSNSRSEMNVSTLELGDSALYLCASSSGTNQETQYFGPGTRLLVL.

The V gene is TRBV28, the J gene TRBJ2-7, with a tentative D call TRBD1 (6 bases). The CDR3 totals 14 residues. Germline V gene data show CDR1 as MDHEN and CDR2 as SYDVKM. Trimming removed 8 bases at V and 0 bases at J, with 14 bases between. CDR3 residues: CASQQGPYSYEQYF. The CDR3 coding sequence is TGTGCCAGCCAACAGGGACCTTACTCCTACGAGCAGTACTTC.

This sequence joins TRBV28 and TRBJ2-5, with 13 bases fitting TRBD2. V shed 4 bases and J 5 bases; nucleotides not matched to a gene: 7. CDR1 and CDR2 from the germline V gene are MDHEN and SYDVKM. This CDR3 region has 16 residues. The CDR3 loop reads CASSYRTSGRGETQYF. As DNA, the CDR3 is TGTGCCAGCAGTTACCGGACTAGCGGGAGAGGGGAGACCCAGTACTTC. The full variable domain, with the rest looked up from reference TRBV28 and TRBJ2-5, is DVKVTQSSRYLVKRTGEKVFLECVQDMDHENMFWYRQDPGLGLRLIYFSYDVKMKEKGDIPEGYSVSREKKERFSLILESASTNQTSMYLCASSYRTSGRGETQYFGPGTRLLVL.

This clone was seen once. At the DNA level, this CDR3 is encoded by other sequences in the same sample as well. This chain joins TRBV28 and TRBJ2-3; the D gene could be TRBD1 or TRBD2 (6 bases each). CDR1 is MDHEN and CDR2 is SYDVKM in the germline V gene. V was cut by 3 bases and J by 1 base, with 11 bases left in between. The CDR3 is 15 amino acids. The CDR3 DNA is TGTGCCAGCAGTTTGGGGGGCCGCCGCACAGATACGCAGTATTTT. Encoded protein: CASSLGGRRTDTQYF.

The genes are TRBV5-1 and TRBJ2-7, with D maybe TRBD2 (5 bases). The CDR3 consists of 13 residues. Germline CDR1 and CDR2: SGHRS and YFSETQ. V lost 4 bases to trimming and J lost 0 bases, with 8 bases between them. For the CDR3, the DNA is TGCGCCAGCAGCCACACTAGCTCCTACGAGCAGTACTTC. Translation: CASSHTSSYEQYF.

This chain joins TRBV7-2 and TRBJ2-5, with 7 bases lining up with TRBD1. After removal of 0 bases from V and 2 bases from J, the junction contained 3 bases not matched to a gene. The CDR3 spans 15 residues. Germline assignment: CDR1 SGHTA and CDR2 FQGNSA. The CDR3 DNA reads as TGTGCCAGCAGCTTAGCGGCAGGGGGACAAGAGACCCAGTACTTC. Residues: CASSLAAGGQETQYF.

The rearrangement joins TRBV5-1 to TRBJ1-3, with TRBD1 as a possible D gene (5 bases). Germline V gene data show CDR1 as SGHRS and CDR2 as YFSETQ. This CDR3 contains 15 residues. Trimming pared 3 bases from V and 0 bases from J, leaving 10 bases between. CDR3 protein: CASSSQGVSGNTIYF. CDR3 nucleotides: TGCGCCAGCAGCTCCCAGGGAGTCTCTGGAAACACCATATATTTT. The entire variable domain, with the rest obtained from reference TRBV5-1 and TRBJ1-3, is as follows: KAGVTQTPRYLIKTRGQQVTLSCSPISGHRSVSWYQQTPGQGLQFLFEYFSETQRNKGNFPGRFSGRQFSNSRSEMNVSTLELGDSALYLCASSSQGVSGNTIYFGEGSWLTVV.

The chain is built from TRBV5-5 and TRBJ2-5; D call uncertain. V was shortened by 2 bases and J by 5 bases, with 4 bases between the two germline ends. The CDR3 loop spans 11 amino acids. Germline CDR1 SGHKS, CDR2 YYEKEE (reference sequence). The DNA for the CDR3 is TGTGCCAGCAGCTTCTCCGAGACCCAGTACTTC. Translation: CASSFSETQYF.

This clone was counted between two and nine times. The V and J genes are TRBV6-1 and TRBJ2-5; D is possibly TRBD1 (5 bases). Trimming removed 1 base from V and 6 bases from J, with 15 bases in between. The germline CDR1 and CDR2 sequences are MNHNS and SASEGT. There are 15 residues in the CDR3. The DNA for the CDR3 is TGTGCCAGCAGTGAAGGTCCCTCGGCAGGGCAGACCCAGTACTTC. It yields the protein CASSEGPSAGQTQYF.

Written as DNA, the CDR3 is TGCGCCAGCAGCCAAGATTCGAGGACTAGCGGGAGGGCCCGGGTTCCGTATTTT. Protein product: CASSQDSRTSGRARVPYF. The chain recombines TRBV4-1 with TRBJ2-3, with 15 bases fitting TRBD2. With V trimmed by 0 bases and J by 14 bases, 15 bases remained unmatched. From germline, CDR1 is MGHRA and CDR2 YSYEKL. This CDR3 has 18 amino acids.

CDR3 in amino acids: CASSPLASTDTQYF. CDR3 DNA: TGCGCCAGCAGCCCACTTGCCAGCACAGATACGCAGTATTTT. The chain carries TRBV5-1 and TRBJ2-3; D not resolved. The CDR3 covers 14 residues. Trimming took 4 bases from V and 0 from J, leaving 9 bases between them. Germline V CDR1 and CDR2: SGHRS, YFSETQ.

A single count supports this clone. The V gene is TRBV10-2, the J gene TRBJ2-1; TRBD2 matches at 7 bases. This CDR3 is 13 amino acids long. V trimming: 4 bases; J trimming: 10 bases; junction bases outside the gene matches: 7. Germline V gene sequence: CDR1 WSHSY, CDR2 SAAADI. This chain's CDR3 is CASSVSLAREQFF. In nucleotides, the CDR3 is TGCGCCAGCAGTGTATCACTAGCGCGCGAGCAGTTCTTC.

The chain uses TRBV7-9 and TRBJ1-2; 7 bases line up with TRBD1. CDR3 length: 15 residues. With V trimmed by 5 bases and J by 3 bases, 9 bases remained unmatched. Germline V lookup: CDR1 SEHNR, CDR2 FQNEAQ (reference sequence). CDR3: CASSRDRALHYGYTF. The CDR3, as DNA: TGTGCCAGCAGCCGGGACAGAGCCCTTCACTATGGCTACACCTTC. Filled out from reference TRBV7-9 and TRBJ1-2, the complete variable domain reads DTGVSQNPRHKITKRGQNVTFRCDPISEHNRLYWYRQTLGQGPEFLTYFQNEAQLEKSRLLSDRFSAERPKGSFSTLEIQRTEQGDSAMYLCASSRDRALHYGYTFGSGTRLTVV.

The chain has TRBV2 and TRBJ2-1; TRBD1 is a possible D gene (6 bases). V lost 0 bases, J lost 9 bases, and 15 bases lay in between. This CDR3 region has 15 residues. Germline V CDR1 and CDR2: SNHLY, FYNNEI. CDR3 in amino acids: CASSEALGAAGEQFF. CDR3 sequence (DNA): TGTGCCAGCAGTGAAGCCCTGGGGGCCGCGGGTGAGCAGTTCTTC.

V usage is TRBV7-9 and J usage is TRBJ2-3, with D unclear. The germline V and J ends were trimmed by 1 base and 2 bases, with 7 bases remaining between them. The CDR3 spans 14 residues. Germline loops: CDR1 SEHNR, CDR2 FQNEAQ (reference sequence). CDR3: CASSLELATDTQYF. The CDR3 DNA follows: TGTGCCAGCAGCTTAGAATTGGCCACAGATACGCAGTATTTT.

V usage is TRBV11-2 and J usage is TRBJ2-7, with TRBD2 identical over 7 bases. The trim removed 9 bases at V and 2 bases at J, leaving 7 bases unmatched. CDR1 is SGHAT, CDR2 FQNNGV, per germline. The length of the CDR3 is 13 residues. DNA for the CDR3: TGTGCCAGTAATAGCGGGCAGACCTACGAGCAGTACTTC. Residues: CASNSGQTYEQYF.

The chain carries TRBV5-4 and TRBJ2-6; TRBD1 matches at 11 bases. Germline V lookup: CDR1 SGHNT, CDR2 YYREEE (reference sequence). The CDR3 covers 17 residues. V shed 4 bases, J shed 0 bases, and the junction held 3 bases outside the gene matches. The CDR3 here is CASSRDRGDSGANVLTF. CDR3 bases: TGTGCCAGCAGCCGGGACAGGGGGGACTCTGGGGCCAACGTCCTGACTTTC. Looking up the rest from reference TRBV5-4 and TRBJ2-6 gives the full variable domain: ETGVTQSPTHLIKTRGQQVTLRCSSQSGHNTVSWYQQALGQGPQFIFQYYREEENGRGNFPPRFSGLQFPNYSSELNVNALELDDSALYLCASSRDRGDSGANVLTFGAGSRLTVL.

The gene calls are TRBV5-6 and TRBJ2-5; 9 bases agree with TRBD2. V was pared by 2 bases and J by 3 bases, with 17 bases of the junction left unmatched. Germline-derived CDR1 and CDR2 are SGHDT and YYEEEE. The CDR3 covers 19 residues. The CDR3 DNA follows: TGTGCCAGCAGCTTCTCAGACAGGGTGGTAATAGCGGGAGAAGAGACCCAGTACTTC. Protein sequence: CASSFSDRVVIAGEETQYF.